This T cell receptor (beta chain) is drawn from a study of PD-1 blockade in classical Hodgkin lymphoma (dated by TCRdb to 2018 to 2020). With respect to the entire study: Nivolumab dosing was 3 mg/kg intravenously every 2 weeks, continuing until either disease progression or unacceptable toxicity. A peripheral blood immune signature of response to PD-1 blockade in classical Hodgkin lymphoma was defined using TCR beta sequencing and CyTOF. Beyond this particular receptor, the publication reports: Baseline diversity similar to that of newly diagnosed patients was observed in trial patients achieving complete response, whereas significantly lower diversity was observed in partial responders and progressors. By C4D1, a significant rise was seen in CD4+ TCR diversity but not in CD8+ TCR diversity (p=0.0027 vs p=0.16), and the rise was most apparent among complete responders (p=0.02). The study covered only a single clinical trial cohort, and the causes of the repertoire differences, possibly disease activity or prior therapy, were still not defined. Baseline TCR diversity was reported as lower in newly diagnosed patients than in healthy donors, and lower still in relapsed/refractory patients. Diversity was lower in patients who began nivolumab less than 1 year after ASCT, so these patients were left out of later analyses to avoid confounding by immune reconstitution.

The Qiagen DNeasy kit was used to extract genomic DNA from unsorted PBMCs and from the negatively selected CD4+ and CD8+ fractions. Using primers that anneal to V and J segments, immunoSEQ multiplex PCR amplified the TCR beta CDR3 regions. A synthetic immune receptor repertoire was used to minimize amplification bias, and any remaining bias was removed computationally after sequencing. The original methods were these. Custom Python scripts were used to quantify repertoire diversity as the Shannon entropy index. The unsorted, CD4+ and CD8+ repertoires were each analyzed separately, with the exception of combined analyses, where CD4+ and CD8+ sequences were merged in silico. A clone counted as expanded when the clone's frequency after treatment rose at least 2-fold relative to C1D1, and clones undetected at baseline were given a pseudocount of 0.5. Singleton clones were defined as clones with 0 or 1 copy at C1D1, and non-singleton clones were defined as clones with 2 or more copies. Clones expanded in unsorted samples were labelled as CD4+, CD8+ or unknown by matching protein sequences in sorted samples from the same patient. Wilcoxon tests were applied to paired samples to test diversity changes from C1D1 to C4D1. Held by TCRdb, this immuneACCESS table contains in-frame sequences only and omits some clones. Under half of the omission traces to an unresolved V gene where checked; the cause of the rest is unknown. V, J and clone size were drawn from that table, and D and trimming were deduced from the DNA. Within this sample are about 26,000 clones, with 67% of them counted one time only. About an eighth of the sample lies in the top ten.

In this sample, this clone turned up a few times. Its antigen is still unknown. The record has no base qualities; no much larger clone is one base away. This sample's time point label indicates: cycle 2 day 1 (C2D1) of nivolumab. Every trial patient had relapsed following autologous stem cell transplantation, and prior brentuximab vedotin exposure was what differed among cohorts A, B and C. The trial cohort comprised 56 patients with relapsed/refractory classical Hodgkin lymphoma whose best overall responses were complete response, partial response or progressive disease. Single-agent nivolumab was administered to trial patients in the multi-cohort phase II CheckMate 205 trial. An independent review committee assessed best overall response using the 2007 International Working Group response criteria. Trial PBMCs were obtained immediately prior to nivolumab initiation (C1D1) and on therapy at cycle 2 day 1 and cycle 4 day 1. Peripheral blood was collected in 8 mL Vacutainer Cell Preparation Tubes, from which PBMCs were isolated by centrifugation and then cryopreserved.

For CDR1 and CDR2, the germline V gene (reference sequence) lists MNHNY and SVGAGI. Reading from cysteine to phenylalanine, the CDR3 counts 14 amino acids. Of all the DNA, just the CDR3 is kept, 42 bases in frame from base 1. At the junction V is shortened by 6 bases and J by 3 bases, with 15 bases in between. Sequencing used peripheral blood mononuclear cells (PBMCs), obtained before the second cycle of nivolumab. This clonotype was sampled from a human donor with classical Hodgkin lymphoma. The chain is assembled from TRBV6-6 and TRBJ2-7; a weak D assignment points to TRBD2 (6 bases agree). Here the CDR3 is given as CASSLWASVYEQYF. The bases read TGTGCCAGCAGCCTATGGGCTAGCGTCTACGAGCAGTACTTC.